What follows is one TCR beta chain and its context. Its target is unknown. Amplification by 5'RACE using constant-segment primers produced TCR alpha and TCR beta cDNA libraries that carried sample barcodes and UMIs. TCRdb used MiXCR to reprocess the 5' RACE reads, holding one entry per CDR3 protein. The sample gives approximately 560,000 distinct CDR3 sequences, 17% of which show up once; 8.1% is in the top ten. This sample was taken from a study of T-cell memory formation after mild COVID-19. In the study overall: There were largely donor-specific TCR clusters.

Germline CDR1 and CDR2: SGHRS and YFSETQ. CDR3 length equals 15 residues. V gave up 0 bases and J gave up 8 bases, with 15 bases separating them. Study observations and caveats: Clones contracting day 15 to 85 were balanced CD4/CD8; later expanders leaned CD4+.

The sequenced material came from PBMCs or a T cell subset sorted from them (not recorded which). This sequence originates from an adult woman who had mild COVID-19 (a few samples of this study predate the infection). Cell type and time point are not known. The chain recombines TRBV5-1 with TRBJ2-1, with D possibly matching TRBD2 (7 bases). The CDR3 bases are TGCGCCAGCAGCTTGGATGGGGGGGCAGGGGATGAGCAGTTCTTC. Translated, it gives CASSLDGGAGDEQFF.